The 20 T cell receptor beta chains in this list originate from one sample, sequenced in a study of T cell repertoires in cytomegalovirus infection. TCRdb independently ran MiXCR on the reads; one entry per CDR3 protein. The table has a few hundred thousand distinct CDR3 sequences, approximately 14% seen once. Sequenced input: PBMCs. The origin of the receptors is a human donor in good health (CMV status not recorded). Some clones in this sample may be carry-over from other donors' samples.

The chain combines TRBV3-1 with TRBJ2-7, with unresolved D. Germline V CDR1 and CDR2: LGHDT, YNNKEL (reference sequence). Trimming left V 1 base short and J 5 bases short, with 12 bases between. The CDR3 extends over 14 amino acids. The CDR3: CASSQGDSRNEQYF. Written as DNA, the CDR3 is TGTGCCAGCAGCCAAGGGGATAGCCGGAACGAGCAGTACTTC.

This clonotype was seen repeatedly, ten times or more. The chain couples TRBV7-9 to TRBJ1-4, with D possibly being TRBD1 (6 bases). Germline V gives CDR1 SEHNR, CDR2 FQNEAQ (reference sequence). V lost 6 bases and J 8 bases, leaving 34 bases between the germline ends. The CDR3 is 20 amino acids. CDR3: CASRRDPDRFLPGRYEKLFF. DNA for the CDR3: TGTGCCAGCAGACGTGACCCTGACAGGTTCCTCCCGGGGAGATACGAAAAACTGTTTTTT.

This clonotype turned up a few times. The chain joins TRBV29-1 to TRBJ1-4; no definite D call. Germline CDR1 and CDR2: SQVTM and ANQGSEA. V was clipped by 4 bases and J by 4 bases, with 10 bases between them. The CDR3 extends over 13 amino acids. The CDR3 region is CSVGREYNEKLFF. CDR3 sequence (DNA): TGCAGCGTTGGAAGAGAGTATAATGAAAAACTGTTTTTT.

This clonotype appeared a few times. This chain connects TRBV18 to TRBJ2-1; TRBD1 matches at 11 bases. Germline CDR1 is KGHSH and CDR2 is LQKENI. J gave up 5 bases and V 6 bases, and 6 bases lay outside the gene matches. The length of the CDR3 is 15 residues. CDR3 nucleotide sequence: TGTGCCAGCTCGCCCGGACAGGGGGCGAACAATGAGCAGTTCTTC. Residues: CASSPGQGANNEQFF.

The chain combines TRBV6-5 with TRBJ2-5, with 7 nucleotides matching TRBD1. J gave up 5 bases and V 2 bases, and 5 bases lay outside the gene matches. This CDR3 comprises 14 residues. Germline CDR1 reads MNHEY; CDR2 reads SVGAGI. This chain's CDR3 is CASSYRTGRETQYF. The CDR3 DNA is TGTGCCAGCAGTTACCGGACAGGACGGGAGACCCAGTACTTC.

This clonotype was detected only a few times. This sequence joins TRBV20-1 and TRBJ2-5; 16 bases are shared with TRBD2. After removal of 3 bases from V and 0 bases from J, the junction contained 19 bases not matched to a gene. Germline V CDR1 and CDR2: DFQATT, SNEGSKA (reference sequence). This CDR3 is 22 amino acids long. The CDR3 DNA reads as TGCAGTGCTAGCTGGGGGACTAGCGGGAGGGACCCCGAACCATCAGACCAAGAGACCCAGTACTTC. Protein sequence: CSASWGTSGRDPEPSDQETQYF.

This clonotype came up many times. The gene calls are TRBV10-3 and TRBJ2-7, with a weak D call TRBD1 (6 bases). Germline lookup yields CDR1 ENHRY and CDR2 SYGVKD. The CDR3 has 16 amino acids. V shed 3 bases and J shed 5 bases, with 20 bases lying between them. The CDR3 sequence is CAISDWGQVVFHEQYF. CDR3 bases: TGTGCCATCAGTGATTGGGGGCAGGTCGTGTTCCACGAGCAGTACTTC.

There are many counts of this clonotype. CDR3 DNA: TGTGCCAGCAGCTTAACCATCTATACGCAGTATTTT. This encodes CASSLTIYTQYF. The V and J genes are TRBV7-2 and TRBJ2-3, with D unresolved. CDR1 and CDR2 from the germline V gene are SGHTA and FQGNSA. The CDR3 is 12 residues long. The ends were cut back, 2 bases at V and 7 bases at J, with 7 bases in the middle.

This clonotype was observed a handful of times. The CDR3 DNA follows: TGTGCCAGCTCGGGCCTAGACGAAGCTTTCTTT. Its protein product is CASSGLDEAFF. The chain is built from TRBV18 and TRBJ1-1; D not certain. Germline V CDR1 and CDR2: KGHSH, LQKENI. Trimming pared 6 bases from V and 8 bases from J, leaving 10 bases between. This CDR3 contains 11 residues.

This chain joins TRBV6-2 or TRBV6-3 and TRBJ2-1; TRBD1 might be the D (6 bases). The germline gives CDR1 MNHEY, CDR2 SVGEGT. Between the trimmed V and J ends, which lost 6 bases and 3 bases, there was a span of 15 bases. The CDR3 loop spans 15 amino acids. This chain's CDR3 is CASSWGLRGYNEQFF. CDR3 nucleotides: TGTGCCAGCAGCTGGGGGCTACGGGGCTACAATGAGCAGTTCTTC.

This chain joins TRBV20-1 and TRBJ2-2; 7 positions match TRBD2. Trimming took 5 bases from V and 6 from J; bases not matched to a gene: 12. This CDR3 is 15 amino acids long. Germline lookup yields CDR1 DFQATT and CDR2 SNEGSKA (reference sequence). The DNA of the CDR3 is TGCAGTGCTCGAGCCCCCGGCGGGGGTTCCGGGGAGCTGTTTTTT. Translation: CSARAPGGGSGELFF.

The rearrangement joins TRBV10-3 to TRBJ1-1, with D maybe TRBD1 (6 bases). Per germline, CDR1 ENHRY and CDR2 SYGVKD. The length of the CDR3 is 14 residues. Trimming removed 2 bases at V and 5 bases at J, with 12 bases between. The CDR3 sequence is CAISEEGGRTEAFF. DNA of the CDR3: TGTGCCATCAGTGAGGAAGGGGGGAGGACTGAAGCTTTCTTT.

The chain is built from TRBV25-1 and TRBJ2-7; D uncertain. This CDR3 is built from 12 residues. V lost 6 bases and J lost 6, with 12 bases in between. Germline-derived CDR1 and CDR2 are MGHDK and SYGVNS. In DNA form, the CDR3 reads TGTGCCAGCAGCAGGCTACCCTGCGAGCAGTACTTC. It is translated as CASSRLPCEQYF.

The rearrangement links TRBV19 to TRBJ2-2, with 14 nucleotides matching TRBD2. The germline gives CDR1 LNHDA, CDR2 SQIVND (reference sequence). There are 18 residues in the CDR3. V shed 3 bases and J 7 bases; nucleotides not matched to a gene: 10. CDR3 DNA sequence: TGTGCCAGTAGTATCCTCCGACTAGCGGGGGGGGGCAACGGGGAGCTGTTTTTT. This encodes CASSILRLAGGGNGELFF.

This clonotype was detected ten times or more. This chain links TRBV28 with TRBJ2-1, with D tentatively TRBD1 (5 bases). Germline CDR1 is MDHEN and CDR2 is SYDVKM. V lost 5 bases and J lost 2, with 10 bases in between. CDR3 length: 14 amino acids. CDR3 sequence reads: CASSPNRPYNEQFF. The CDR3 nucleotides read TGTGCCAGCAGTCCTAACAGGCCCTACAATGAGCAGTTCTTC.

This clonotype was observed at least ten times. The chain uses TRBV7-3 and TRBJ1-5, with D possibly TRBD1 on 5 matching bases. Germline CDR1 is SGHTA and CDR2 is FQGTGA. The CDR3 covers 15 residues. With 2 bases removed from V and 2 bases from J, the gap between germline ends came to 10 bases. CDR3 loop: CASSLRQGRNQPQHF. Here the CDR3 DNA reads TGTGCCAGCAGCTTACGGCAGGGCCGCAATCAGCCCCAGCATTTT.

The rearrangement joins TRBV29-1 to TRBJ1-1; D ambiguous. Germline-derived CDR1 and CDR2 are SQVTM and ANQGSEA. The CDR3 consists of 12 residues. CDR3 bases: TGCAGTATAACCTCCGGGTTCACTGAAGCTTTCTTT. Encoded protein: CSITSGFTEAFF.

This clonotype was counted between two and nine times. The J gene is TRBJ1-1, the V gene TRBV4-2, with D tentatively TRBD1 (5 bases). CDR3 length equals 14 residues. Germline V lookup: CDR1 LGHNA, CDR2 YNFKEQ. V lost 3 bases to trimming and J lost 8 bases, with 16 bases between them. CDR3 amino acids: CASSQGGRGAEAFF. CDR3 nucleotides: TGTGCCAGCAGCCAGGGAGGAAGGGGAGCGGAAGCTTTCTTT.

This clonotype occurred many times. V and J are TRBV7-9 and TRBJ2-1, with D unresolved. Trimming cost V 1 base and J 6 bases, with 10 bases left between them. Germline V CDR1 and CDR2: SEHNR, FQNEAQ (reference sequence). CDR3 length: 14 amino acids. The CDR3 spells CASSLGTSRNEQFF. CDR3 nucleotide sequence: TGTGCCAGCAGCTTAGGGACCTCTCGCAATGAGCAGTTCTTC. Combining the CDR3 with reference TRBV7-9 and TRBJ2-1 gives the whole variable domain DTGVSQNPRHKITKRGQNVTFRCDPISEHNRLYWYRQTLGQGPEFLTYFQNEAQLEKSRLLSDRFSAERPKGSFSTLEIQRTEQGDSAMYLCASSLGTSRNEQFFGPGTRLTVL.

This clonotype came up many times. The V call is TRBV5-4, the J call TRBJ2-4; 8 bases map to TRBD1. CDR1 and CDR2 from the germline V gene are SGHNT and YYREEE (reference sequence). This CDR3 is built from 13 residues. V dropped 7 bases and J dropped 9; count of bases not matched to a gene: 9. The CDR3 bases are TGTGCCAGCGAAGACAGGGGTGCGAGCATTCAGTACTTC. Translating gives CASEDRGASIQYF.